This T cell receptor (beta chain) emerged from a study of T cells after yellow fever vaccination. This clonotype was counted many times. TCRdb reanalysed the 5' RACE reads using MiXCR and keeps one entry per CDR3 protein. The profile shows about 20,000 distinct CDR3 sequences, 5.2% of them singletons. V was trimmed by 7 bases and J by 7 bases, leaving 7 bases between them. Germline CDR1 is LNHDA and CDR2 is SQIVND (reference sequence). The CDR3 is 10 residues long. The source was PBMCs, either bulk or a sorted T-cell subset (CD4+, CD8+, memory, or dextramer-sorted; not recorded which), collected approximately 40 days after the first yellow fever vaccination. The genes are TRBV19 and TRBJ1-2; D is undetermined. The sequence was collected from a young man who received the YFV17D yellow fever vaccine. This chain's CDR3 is CASKGGGYTF. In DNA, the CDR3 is TGTGCCAGTAAGGGAGGTGGCTACACCTTC.